This passage covers 3 T cell receptor beta chains from one sample sequenced in a study of cytomegalovirus exposure and HLA in healthy donors. The study ran its PCR with 60 Vbeta and 13 Jbeta primers. Profiling relied on immunoSEQ multiplex PCR, and the TCRdb table lists in-frame clones only, not all of them. This table has about 130,000 clones, around 63% appearing once. Sequences were obtained from PBMCs. The receptors shown here come from a human donor in good health.

V is TRBV6-6 and J is TRBJ2-3, with D hard to call. V lost 2 bases, J lost 6 bases, and 3 bases lay in between. There are 11 residues in the CDR3. The V gene's germline CDR1 is MNHNY and CDR2 SVGAGI (reference sequence). In DNA form, the CDR3 reads TGTGCCAGCAGTTACCGGGATACGCAGTATTTT. It codes for CASSYRDTQYF.

There are a few counts of this clone. This chain connects TRBV18 to TRBJ2-1; 11 nucleotides agree with TRBD2. Germline-derived CDR1 and CDR2 are KGHSH and LQKENI. There are 15 residues in the CDR3. Germline trimming cut 3 bases from V and 9 bases from J; bases unmatched to any gene: 7. The CDR3 spells CASSPLAGGLREQFF. CDR3 nucleotide sequence: TGTGCCAGCTCACCTTTAGCGGGAGGGCTTCGTGAGCAGTTCTTC.

The chain is built from TRBV6-5 and TRBJ2-3; D possibly corresponds to TRBD2 (6 bases). Between the trimmed V and J ends, which lost 2 bases and 6 bases, there was a span of 15 bases. Germline CDR1 is MNHEY and CDR2 is SVGAGI. The CDR3 is made up of 15 amino acids. CDR3 coding DNA: TGTGCCAGCAGTTACGCGGCAGGAGGGAGGGATACGCAGTATTTT. Encoded protein: CASSYAAGGRDTQYF.